These 20 T cell receptor beta chains were all obtained from the same sample, sequenced in a study of T-cell memory formation after mild COVID-19. TCRdb reprocessed the 5' RACE reads with MiXCR, giving one entry per CDR3 protein. There are about 440,000 distinct CDR3 sequences in the sample; 15% to 25% occur only once, and about 8.1% lies in the top ten. The sample taken for sequencing was PBMCs or a T cell subset sorted from them (not recorded which). The receptor set was obtained from an adult woman who had mild COVID-19 (a few samples of this study predate the infection). Cell type and time point are not known.

Here the CDR3 reads CASTRGLAGGQYNEQFF. CDR3 nucleotide sequence: TGTGCCAGTACCCGGGGGCTAGCGGGAGGGCAGTACAATGAGCAGTTCTTC. The chain combines TRBV6-6 with TRBJ2-1; 12 nucleotides align to TRBD2. Germline V gene data show CDR1 as MNHNY and CDR2 as SVGAGI (reference sequence). The V segment lost 9 bases and the J segment 4 bases; nucleotides outside the gene matches: 13. CDR3 length: 17 amino acids.

The chain recombines TRBV2 with TRBJ2-7; 9 bases align to TRBD2. Per germline, CDR1 SNHLY and CDR2 FYNNEI. The CDR3 is made up of 16 amino acids. V shed 3 bases and J 0 bases; nucleotides not matched to a gene: 6. The CDR3 sequence is CASSDSGSDSSYEQYF. In DNA form, the CDR3 reads TGTGCCAGCAGTGATAGCGGGAGCGATAGCTCCTACGAGCAGTACTTC.

This clonotype was seen more than once but under ten times. V and J are TRBV29-1 and TRBJ1-1; D possibly corresponds to TRBD1 (6 bases). The CDR3 covers 12 residues. Trimming shortened V by 4 bases and J by 6 bases, and 12 bases separated the two germline ends. Germline CDR1 and CDR2: SQVTM and ANQGSEA. The CDR3, as DNA: TGCAGCGTTGCTTCAGGGGACCCTGAAGCTTTCTTT. Amino acid sequence: CSVASGDPEAFF.

The rearrangement links TRBV12-3 or TRBV12-4 to TRBJ2-7; 12 bases agree with TRBD1. Trimming removed 1 base from V and 5 bases from J; junction bases left unmatched: 3. The CDR3 has 15 amino acids. The CDR3 is CASSLGGTGGHEQYF. The CDR3 coding sequence is TGTGCCAGCAGTTTAGGGGGGACAGGGGGCCACGAGCAGTACTTC.

V and J are TRBV4-2 and TRBJ2-3; 7 bases fit TRBD2. The V and J ends lost 2 bases and 0 bases, in that order; junction bases with no gene match: 5. There are 16 residues in the CDR3. The germline V gene encodes CDR1 LGHNA and CDR2 YNFKEQ. The CDR3 sequence: CASSQLSSGSTDTQYF. The DNA for the CDR3 is TGTGCCAGCAGCCAATTGTCTAGCGGCAGCACAGATACGCAGTATTTT.

This clonotype was picked up many times. This chain connects TRBV4-2 to TRBJ1-4, with a weak D call TRBD1 (6 bases). The CDR3 is made up of 16 amino acids. Germline V lookup: CDR1 LGHNA, CDR2 YNFKEQ. The V end lost 1 base, the J end lost 4 bases, and 13 bases lay between the germline ends. The CDR3 DNA reads TGTGCCAGCAGCCAAGCCGATCAGGGGAATAATGAAAAACTGTTTTTT. Protein sequence: CASSQADQGNNEKLFF.

This clonotype was observed a few times. This chain uses TRBV20-1 with TRBJ1-1, with 11 bases that match TRBD1. Trimming cost V 3 bases and J 4 bases; bases outside gene matches: 4. The length of the CDR3 is 14 residues. Per germline, CDR1 DFQATT and CDR2 SNEGSKA (reference sequence). The CDR3 DNA reads as TGCAGTGCTAGTTATGGACAGGGGGCCACTGAAGCTTTCTTT. This sequence encodes CSASYGQGATEAFF.

This clonotype was counted between two and nine times. The V call is TRBV5-1, the J call TRBJ2-7; D gene uncertain. Germline V gene data show CDR1 as SGHRS and CDR2 as YFSETQ. The CDR3 consists of 14 residues. V lost 4 bases and J 3 bases, leaving 14 bases between the germline ends. The CDR3 region is CASSQVTNSYEQYF. The CDR3 nucleotides are TGCGCCAGCAGCCAAGTCACCAACAGCTACGAGCAGTACTTC.

This clonotype has at least ten counts. This sequence joins TRBV7-3 and TRBJ1-5; no reliable D call. The germline V gene encodes CDR1 SGHTA and CDR2 FQGTGA. The CDR3 has 15 residues. Deletions cut 2 bases from V and 3 bases from J, with 11 bases between. The CDR3 DNA follows: TGTGCCAGCAGCTTAGGTTCCGGGTCCAATCAGCCCCAGCATTTT. Amino acid sequence: CASSLGSGSNQPQHF.

This clonotype was counted between two and nine times. This rearrangement joins TRBV4-3 to TRBJ2-1; D assignment may be TRBD1 or TRBD2 (5 bases each). The CDR3 spans 16 residues. With 0 bases removed from V and 9 bases from J, the gap between germline ends came to 18 bases. Looked up from germline, CDR1 is LGHNA and CDR2 is YSLEER. The CDR3 loop is CASSQDRGGWVGEQFF. CDR3 coding DNA: TGCGCCAGCAGCCAAGATCGTGGGGGATGGGTCGGTGAGCAGTTCTTC.

CDR3 DNA sequence: TGTGCCAGCAGCGTAGGACTAGCGGGAGGGGCCGCCCACTTTAATGAGCAGTTCTTC. It codes for CASSVGLAGGAAHFNEQFF. The rearrangement joins TRBV9 to TRBJ2-1, with 14 positions matching TRBD2. The germline CDR1 and CDR2 sequences are SGDLS and YYNGEE. After removal of 0 bases from V and 7 bases from J, the junction contained 12 bases not matched to a gene. CDR3 length equals 19 residues.

The chain is built from TRBV6-1 and TRBJ2-3, with 7 bases matching TRBD2. This CDR3 has 18 residues. The ends lost 1 base at V and 5 bases at J; junction bases unmatched: 15. Per germline, CDR1 MNHNS and CDR2 SASEGT. The CDR3 bases are TGTGCCAGCAGTGAAGTGCCGACTAGCTGGAGCCTGGGAGATACGCAGTATTTT. This codes for CASSEVPTSWSLGDTQYF.

In this sample, this clonotype turned up a few times. V and J are TRBV3-1 and TRBJ1-5; possibly TRBD1 for D (6 bases). The CDR3 extends over 15 amino acids. V lost 1 base, J lost 3 bases, and 10 bases lay in between. In germline, CDR1 is LGHDT, CDR2 YNNKEL (reference sequence). CDR3 bases: TGTGCCAGCAGCCAAGCGGCAGGGGACAATCAGCCCCAGCATTTT. This gives the protein CASSQAAGDNQPQHF.

V and J are TRBV3-1 and TRBJ1-1, with D maybe TRBD1 (5 bases). The CDR3 extends over 13 amino acids. Trimming shortened V by 5 bases and J by 5 bases, and 12 bases separated the two germline ends. CDR1 and CDR2 from the germline V gene are LGHDT and YNNKEL (reference sequence). The CDR3 spells CASSFRGRTEAFF. DNA for the CDR3: TGTGCCAGCAGCTTCCGGGGACGGACTGAAGCTTTCTTT.

CDR3 region: CASSWEQGARTEAFF. As DNA, the CDR3 is TGTGCCAGCAGCTGGGAACAGGGGGCTCGGACTGAAGCTTTCTTT. The V and J genes are TRBV11-2 and TRBJ1-1; 9 bases agree with TRBD1. Germline V gene lookup returns CDR1 SGHAT and CDR2 FQNNGV. V shed 4 bases, J shed 5 bases, and the junction held 8 bases outside the gene matches. This CDR3 region has 15 residues.

In this sample, this clonotype turned up once. The J gene is TRBJ1-1, the V gene TRBV7-9; possibly TRBD1 for D (5 bases). Germline V lookup: CDR1 SEHNR, CDR2 FQNEAQ (reference sequence). Trimming shortened V by 1 base and J by 1 base, and 10 bases separated the two germline ends. CDR3 length: 15 residues. The CDR3 protein is CASSLVLGENTEAFF. The CDR3 DNA follows: TGTGCCAGCAGCTTAGTCTTGGGGGAGAACACTGAAGCTTTCTTT.

This chain uses TRBV4-2 with TRBJ2-3, with TRBD1 matching over 7 bases. The germline CDR1 and CDR2 sequences are LGHNA and YNFKEQ. The CDR3 covers 15 residues. J gave up 1 base and V 2 bases, and 3 bases lay outside the gene matches. CDR3 in amino acids: CASSQYGQGTDTQYF. DNA of the CDR3: TGTGCCAGCAGCCAATATGGACAGGGCACAGATACGCAGTATTTT.

V gene TRBV6-4 combines with J gene TRBJ1-1; D unresolved. The V gene lost 3 bases and the J gene lost 1 base, with 15 bases spanning the gap. Germline CDR1 reads MRHNA; CDR2 reads SNTAGT. The length of the CDR3 is 16 residues. The chain's CDR3 is CASSERAGEQNTEAFF. The DNA of the CDR3 is TGTGCCAGCAGTGAGCGGGCAGGAGAGCAGAACACTGAAGCTTTCTTT.

In its sample, this clonotype was seen many times. The V call is TRBV12-3 or TRBV12-4, the J call TRBJ2-7; D is unclear. The length of the CDR3 is 13 residues. V lost 6 bases and J 9 bases, leaving 18 bases between the germline ends. Here the CDR3 reads CASSSTPGVGQYF. In DNA form, the CDR3 reads TGTGCCAGCAGCTCAACCCCCGGAGTCGGGCAGTACTTC.

This clonotype was observed a handful of times. The V and J genes are TRBV24-1 and TRBJ1-3, with D unclear. V gave up 5 bases and J gave up 0 bases, with 4 bases separating them. Germline V gives CDR1 KGHDR, CDR2 SFDVKD. The CDR3 is 13 amino acids. The DNA for the CDR3 is TGTGCCACCAGTGCCAGCTCTGGAAACACCATATATTTT. It is translated as CATSASSGNTIYF.